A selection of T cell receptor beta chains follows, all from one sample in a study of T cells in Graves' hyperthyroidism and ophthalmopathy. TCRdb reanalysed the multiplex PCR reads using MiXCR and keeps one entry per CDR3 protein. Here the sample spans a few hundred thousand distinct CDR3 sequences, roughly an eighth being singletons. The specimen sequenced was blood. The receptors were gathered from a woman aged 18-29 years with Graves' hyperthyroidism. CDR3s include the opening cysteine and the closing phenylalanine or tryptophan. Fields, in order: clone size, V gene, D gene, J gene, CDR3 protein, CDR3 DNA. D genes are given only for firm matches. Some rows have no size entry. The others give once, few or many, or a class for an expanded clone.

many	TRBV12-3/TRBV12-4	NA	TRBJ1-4	CASSIRATNEKLFF	TGTGCCAGCAGCATCAGAGCAACTAATGAAAAACTGTTTTTT
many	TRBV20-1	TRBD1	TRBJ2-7	CSALGTGVGEQYF	TGCAGTGCCCTAGGGACAGGGGTGGGCGAGCAGTACTTC
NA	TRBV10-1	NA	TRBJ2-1	CASSGQLASGGSVNFNEQFF	TGCGCCAGCAGTGGGCAGCTGGCCTCGGGCGGGTCAGTAAACTTCAATGAGCAGTTCTTC
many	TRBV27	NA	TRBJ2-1	CASSFDTPSNEQFF	TGTGCCAGCAGTTTCGACACCCCCTCCAATGAGCAGTTCTTC
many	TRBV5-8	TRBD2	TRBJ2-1	CASSLVSREGLEQFF	TGTGCCAGCAGCTTGGTCTCGAGGGAGGGGCTAGAGCAGTTCTTC
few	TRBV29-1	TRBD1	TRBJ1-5	CSVQQGLQPQHF	TGCAGCGTTCAACAGGGGCTGCAGCCCCAGCATTTT
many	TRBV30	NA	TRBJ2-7	CAWSPGGTDYEQYF	TGTGCCTGGAGCCCCGGCGGGACTGACTACGAGCAGTACTTC
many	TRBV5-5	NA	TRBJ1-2	CASSLEGLNYGYTF	TGTGCCAGCAGCTTGGAGGGGCTTAACTATGGCTACACCTTC
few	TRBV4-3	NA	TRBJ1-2	CASSQERGNYGYTF	TGCGCCAGCAGCCAAGAGCGGGGAAACTATGGCTACACCTTC
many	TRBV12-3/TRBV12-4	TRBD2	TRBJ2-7	CASSLAHGGDYEQYF	TGTGCCAGCAGTTTAGCCCACGGGGGGGATTACGAGCAGTACTTC
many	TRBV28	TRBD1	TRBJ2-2	CASSLQQGAGELFF	TGTGCCAGCAGTCTCCAACAGGGGGCCGGGGAGCTGTTTTTT
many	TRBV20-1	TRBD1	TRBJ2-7	CSAEDRLNSYEQYF	TGCAGTGCTGAGGACAGGTTGAACTCCTACGAGCAGTACTTC
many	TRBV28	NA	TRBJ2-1	CASSWTPGLEPNEQFF	TGTGCCAGCAGTTGGACCCCGGGACTTGAACCCAATGAGCAGTTCTTC
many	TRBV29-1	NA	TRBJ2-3	CSVEPRTDTQYF	TGCAGCGTTGAACCCAGGACAGATACGCAGTATTTT
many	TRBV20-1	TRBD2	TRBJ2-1	CSASRLAGGSYNEQFF	TGCAGTGCTAGCCGCCTAGCGGGAGGCTCCTACAATGAGCAGTTCTTC
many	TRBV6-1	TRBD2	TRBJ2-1	CASRSRAGEGNEQFF	TGTGCCAGCAGAAGCCGCGCGGGAGAGGGCAATGAGCAGTTCTTC
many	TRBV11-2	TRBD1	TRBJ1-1	CASSFGTGGATEAFF	TGTGCCAGCAGCTTCGGGACAGGGGGTGCCACTGAAGCTTTCTTT
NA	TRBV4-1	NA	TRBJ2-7	CASSQEETTGLYEQYF	TGCGCCAGCAGCCAGGAAGAGACGACAGGTCTCTACGAGCAGTACTTC
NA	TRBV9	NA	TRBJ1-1	CASSPRGGSANTEAFF	TGTGCCAGCAGCCCTAGAGGGGGGAGCGCGAACACTGAAGCTTTCTTT
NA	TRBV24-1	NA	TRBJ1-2	CATSDSWGRAWGYTF	TGTGCCACCAGTGATTCTTGGGGCAGGGCTTGGGGCTACACCTTC
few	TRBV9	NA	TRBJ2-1	CASSVVGGRSPHEQFF	TGTGCCAGCAGCGTAGTAGGGGGGCGAAGTCCCCATGAGCAGTTCTTC
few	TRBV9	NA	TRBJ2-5	CASSAEGARRDLSF	TGTGCCAGCAGCGCGGAAGGGGCACGGCGAGACCTGTCCTTC
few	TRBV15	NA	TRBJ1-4	CATSRGHPGRANEKLFF	TGTGCCACCAGCAGAGGCCACCCGGGGAGGGCTAATGAAAAACTGTTTTTT